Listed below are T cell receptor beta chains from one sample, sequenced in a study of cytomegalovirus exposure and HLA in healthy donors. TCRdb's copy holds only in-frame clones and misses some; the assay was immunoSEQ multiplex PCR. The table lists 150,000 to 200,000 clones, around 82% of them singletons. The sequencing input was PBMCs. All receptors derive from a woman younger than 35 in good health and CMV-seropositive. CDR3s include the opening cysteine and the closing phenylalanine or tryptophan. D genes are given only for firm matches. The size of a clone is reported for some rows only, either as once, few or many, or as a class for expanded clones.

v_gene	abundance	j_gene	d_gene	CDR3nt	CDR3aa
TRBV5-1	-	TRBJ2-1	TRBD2	TGCGCCAGCAGCCATTCAAGCGGGGGGATATACAATGAGCAGTTCTTC	CASSHSSGGIYNEQFF
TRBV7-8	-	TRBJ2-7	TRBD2	TGTGCCAGCAGCCGGGCCGACCGGGGGGGTTACGAGCAGTACTTC	CASSRADRGGYEQYF
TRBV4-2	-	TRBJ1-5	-	TGTGCCAGCAGGCTAGGATTGGGTTCCAATCAGCCCCAGCATTTT	CASRLGLGSNQPQHF
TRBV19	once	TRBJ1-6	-	TGTGCCAGTAGTATAGATAGGGGGTCGGATTCACCCCTCCACTTT	CASSIDRGSDSPLHF
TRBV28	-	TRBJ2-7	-	TGTGCCAGCTATGGACAGCGCGAGCAGTACTTC	CASYGQREQYF
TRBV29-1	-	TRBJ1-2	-	TGCAGCGTTACCGGAGTAAACTATGGCTACACCTTC	CSVTGVNYGYTF
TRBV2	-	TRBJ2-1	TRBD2	TGTGCCAGCAGTGACCTGGGACTAGCGGGGAGGCCGGGCAATGAGCAGTTCTTC	CASSDLGLAGRPGNEQFF
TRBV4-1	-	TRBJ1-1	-	TGCGCCAGCAGCCAAGGGCAGGGTGGTTGGACTGAAGCTTTCTTT	CASSQGQGGWTEAFF
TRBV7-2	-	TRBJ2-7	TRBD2	TGTGCCAGCAGCTTACTGCGGGGGGAGCTCGAGCAGTACTTC	CASSLLRGELEQYF
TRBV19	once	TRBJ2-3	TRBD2	TGTGCCAGTAGTATCACTAGCGCCGACACAGATACGCAGTATTTT	CASSITSADTDTQYF
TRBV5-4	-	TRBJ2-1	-	TGTGCCAGTAAAGCGGCGTCCTACAATGAGCAGTTCTTC	CASKAASYNEQFF
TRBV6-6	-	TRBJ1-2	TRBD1	TGTGCCAGCAGTCCGGGAGACTCCCTCAGGGGGGAAATGCACACCTTC	CASSPGDSLRGEMHTF
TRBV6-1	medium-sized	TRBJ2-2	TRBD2	TGTGCCAGCAGTGGACTAGCGGGGAACACCGGGGAGCTGTTTTTT	CASSGLAGNTGELFF
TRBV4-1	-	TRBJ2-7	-	TGCGCCAGCAGCCAACAAACAGGGACCAACTACGAGCAGTACTTC	CASSQQTGTNYEQYF
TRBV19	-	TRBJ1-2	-	TGTGCCAGTAGTATATCCCAGGACTACTTTAACTATGGCTACACCTTC	CASSISQDYFNYGYTF
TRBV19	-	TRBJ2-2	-	TGTGCCAGTAGTATGCCGAGGTGGACCGGGGAGCTGTTTTTT	CASSMPRWTGELFF